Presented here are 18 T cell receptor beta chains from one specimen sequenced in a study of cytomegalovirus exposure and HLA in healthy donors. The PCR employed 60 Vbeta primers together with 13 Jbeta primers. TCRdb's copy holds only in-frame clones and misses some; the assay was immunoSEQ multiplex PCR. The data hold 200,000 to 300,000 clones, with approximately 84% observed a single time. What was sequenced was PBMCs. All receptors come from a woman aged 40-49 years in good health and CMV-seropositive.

The DNA for the CDR3 is TGTGCCAGCAGTTTTCTTACCTTGATGGCGGGAGTTTCCTACGAGCAGTACTTC. This codes for CASSFLTLMAGVSYEQYF. The chain combines TRBV28 with TRBJ2-7, with TRBD2 identical over 7 bases. Trimming at V came to 3 bases and at J to 1 base, leaving 15 bases not matched to a gene. The CDR3 runs to 18 residues. Germline V CDR1 and CDR2: MDHEN, SYDVKM.

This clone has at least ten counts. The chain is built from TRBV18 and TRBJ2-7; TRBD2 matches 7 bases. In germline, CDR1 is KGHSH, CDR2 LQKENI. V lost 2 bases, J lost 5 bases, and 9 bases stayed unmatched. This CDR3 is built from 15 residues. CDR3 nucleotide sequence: TGTGCCAGCTCACCAGGGGGGGAGGTTCGAAACGAGCAGTACTTC. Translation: CASSPGGEVRNEQYF.

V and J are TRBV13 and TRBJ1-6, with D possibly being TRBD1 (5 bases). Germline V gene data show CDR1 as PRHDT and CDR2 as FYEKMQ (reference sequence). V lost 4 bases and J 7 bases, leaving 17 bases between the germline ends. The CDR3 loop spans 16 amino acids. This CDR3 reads CASSSQGSIPNSPLHF. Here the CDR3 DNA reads TGTGCCAGCAGCTCCCAGGGTTCTATCCCGAATTCACCCCTCCACTTT.

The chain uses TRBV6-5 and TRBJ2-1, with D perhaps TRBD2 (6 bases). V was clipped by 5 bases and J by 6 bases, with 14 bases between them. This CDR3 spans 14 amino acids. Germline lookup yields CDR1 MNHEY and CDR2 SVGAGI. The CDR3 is CASSPGVVPNEQFF. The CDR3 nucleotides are TGTGCCAGCAGTCCGGGAGTGGTACCCAATGAGCAGTTCTTC.

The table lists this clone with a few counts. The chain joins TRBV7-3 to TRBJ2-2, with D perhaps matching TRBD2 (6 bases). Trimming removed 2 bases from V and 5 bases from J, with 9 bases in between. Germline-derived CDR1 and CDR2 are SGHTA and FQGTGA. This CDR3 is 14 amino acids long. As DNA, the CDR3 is TGTGCCAGCAGCTTAGGGGGGTATACCGGGGAGCTGTTTTTT. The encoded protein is CASSLGGYTGELFF. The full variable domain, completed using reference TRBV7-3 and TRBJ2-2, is GAGVSQTPSNKVTEKGKYVELRCDPISGHTALYWYRQSLGQGPEFLIYFQGTGAADDSGLPNDRFFAVRPEGSVSTLKIQRTERGDSAVYLCASSLGGYTGELFFGEGSRLTVL.

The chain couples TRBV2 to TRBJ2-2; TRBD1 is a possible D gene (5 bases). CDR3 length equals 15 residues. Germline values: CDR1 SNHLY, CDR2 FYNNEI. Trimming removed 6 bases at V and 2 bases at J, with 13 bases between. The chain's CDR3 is CASSPVRTNTGELFF. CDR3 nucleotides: TGTGCCAGCAGCCCTGTAAGGACAAACACCGGGGAGCTGTTTTTT.

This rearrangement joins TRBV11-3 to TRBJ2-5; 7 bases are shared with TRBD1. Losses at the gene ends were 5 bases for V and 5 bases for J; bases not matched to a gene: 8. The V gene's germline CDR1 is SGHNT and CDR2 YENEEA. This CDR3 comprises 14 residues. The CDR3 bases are TGTGCCAGCAGCCCCCGACAGGGCGGGGAGACCCAGTACTTC. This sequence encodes CASSPRQGGETQYF.

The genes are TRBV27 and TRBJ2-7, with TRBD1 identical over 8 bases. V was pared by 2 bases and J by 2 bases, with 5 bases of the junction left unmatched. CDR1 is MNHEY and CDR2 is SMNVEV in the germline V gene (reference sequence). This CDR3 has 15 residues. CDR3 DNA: TGTGCCAGCAGTTTAGTGTGGGACAGGACCTACGAGCAGTACTTC. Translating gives CASSLVWDRTYEQYF.

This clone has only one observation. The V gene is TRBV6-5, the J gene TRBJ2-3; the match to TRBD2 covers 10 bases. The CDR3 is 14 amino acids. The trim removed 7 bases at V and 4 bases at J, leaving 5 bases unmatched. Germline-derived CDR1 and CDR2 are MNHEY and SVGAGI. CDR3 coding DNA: TGTGCCAGCAAAGCGGGAGGGTTATCAGATACGCAGTATTTT. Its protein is CASKAGGLSDTQYF.

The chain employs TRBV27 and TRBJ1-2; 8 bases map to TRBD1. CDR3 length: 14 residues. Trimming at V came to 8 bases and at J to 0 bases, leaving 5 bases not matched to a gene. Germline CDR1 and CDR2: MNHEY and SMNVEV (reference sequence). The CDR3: CASGRQGSNYGYTF. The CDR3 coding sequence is TGTGCCAGCGGCCGACAGGGGTCTAACTATGGCTACACCTTC.

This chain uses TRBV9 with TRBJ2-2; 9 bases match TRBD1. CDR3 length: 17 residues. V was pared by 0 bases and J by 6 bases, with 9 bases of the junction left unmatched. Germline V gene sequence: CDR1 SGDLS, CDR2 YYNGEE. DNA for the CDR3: TGTGCCAGCAGCGTAGTAGGGGGGGGACAGGGCCCCGGGGAGCTGTTTTTT. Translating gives CASSVVGGGQGPGELFF.

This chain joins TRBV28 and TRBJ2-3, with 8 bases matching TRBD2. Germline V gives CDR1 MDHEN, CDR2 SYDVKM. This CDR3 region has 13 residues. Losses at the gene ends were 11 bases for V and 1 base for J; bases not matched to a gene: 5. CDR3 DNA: TGTGCCGGGGGACTAGTCGGCACAGATACGCAGTATTTT. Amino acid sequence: CAGGLVGTDTQYF.

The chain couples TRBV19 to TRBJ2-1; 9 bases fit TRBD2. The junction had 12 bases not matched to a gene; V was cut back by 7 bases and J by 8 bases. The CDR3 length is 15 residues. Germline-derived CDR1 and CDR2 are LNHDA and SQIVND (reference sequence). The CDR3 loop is CASMPGAGGPYEQFF. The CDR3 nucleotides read TGTGCCAGTATGCCGGGGGCGGGAGGGCCCTATGAGCAGTTCTTC.

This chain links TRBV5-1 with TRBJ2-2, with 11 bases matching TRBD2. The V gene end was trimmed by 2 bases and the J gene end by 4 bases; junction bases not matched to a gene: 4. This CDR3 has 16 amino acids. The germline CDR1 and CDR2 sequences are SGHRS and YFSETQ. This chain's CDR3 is CASSFTSGGGTGELFF. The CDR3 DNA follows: TGCGCCAGCAGCTTCACTAGCGGGGGAGGCACCGGGGAGCTGTTTTTT.

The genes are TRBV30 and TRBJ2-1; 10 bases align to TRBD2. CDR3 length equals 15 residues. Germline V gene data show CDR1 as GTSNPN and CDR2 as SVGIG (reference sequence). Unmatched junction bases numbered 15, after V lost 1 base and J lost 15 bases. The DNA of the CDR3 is TGTGCCTGGAGTGGTCTAGCGGGAGAATCTTCGGGACGGTTCTTC. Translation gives CAWSGLAGESSGRFF.

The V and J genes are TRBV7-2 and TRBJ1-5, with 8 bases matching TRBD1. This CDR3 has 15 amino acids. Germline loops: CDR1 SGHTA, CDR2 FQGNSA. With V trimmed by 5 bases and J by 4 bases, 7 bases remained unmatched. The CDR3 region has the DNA TGTGCCAGCAGCGTACGGACAGGGTCAAATCAGCCCCAGCATTTT. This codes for CASSVRTGSNQPQHF.

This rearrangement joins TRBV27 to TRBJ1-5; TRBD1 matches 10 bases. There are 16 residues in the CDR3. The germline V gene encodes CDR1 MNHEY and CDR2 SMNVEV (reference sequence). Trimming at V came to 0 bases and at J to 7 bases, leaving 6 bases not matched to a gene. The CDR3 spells CASSLSAGQGRQPQHF. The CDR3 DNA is TGTGCCAGCAGTTTATCCGCGGGACAGGGGAGGCAGCCCCAGCATTTT.

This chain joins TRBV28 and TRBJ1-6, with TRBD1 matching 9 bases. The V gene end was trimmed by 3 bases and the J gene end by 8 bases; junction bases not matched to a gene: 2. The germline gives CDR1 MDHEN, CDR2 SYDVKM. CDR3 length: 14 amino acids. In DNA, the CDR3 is TGTGCCAGCAGTTTCCGGACAGGGGATTCACCCCTCCACTTT. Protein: CASSFRTGDSPLHF. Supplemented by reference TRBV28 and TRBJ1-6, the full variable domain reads DVKVTQSSRYLVKRTGEKVFLECVQDMDHENMFWYRQDPGLGLRLIYFSYDVKMKEKGDIPEGYSVSREKKERFSLILESASTNQTSMYLCASSFRTGDSPLHFGNGTRLTVT.